One and the same sample provided the 32 T cell receptor beta chains below, sequenced in a study of blood T cells in healthy people across ages. Primed by a sample-barcoded 5' primer and a J-beta primer mix, a second PCR proceeded for roughly 6 to 12 cycles. TCRdb re-called the 5' RACE reads through MiXCR, storing one row per CDR3 protein. Counted here are 550,000 to 750,000 distinct CDR3 sequences, approximately 21% occurring once; the ten biggest clones make up roughly 3.7%. Input material: blood. These receptors were collected from a man in his 70s in good health.

The CDR3 DNA follows: TGCAGTGGGGTCGACGGGAGTGGAGAGACCCAGTACTTC. Encoded protein: CSGVDGSGETQYF. V usage is TRBV20-1 and J usage is TRBJ2-5, with D possibly matching TRBD2 (6 bases). Germline lookup yields CDR1 DFQATT and CDR2 SNEGSKA (reference sequence). This CDR3 spans 13 amino acids. Trimming shortened V by 7 bases and J by 4 bases, and 16 bases separated the two germline ends.

This clonotype has only a few counts. The CDR3 DNA reads as TGTGCCAGCAGTTATCTTGCGGGAGACCAGTTCTTC. Its translation is CASSYLAGDQFF. J is TRBJ2-5 and V is TRBV6-6, with TRBD2 matching over 7 bases. The J call may be incorrect, as the DNA end agrees better with TRBJ2-1. This CDR3 contains 12 residues. Germline assignment: CDR1 MNHNY and CDR2 SVGAGI (reference sequence).

This clonotype was detected only a few times. V and J are TRBV12-3 or TRBV12-4 and TRBJ1-2; weak D call: TRBD1 (5 bases). With 4 bases removed from V and 8 bases from J, the gap between germline ends came to 14 bases. The CDR3 has 13 residues. The CDR3 DNA follows: TGTGCCAGCAGTTCCCCCCCAGGGATGGGCTACACCTTC. Its translation is CASSSPPGMGYTF.

The sample holds a few counts of this clonotype. The CDR3 region is CASSDLAFRTSRETQYF. The CDR3 DNA is TGTGCCAGCAGTGATCTAGCTTTCCGGACTAGCCGGGAGACCCAGTACTTC. V usage is TRBV2 and J usage is TRBJ2-5; 8 bases are shared with TRBD2. Losses at the gene ends were 3 bases for V and 5 bases for J; bases not matched to a gene: 14. Germline CDR1 SNHLY, CDR2 FYNNEI. The CDR3 has 17 amino acids.

The chain carries TRBV4-1 and TRBJ2-5, with 9 positions matching TRBD2. From germline, CDR1 is MGHRA and CDR2 YSYEKL. The CDR3 consists of 15 residues. V lost 3 bases and J lost 1; bases outside the gene matches: 3. As DNA, the CDR3 is TGCGCCAGCAGCCACCCTAGCGGGGTCCAAGAGACCCAGTACTTC. It yields the protein CASSHPSGVQETQYF.

To note about this clonotype: The CDR3 ends on some other residue instead of the conserved phenylalanine or tryptophan, so this is likely a read error. The gene calls are TRBV3-1 and TRBJ2-1, with D hard to call. In germline, CDR1 is LGHDT, CDR2 YNNKEL (reference sequence). The CDR3 has 11 residues. Deletions cut 1 base from V and 8 bases from J, with 3 bases between. CDR3 amino acids: CASSQVDEQFL. CDR3 sequence (DNA): TGTGCCAGCAGCCAAGTGGATGAGCAGTTCTTG.

V usage is TRBV5-6 and J usage is TRBJ2-2; D uncertain. The CDR3 length is 15 residues. Trimming removed 1 base at V and 5 bases at J, with 12 bases between. CDR1 is SGHDT, CDR2 YYEEEE, per germline. CDR3 DNA sequence: TGTGCCAGCAGCTTGATCAGTAGTCCTACCGGGGAGCTGTTTTTT. This codes for CASSLISSPTGELFF.

The CDR3 nucleotides are TGTGCCAGCAGTAGTGGGGAACTAGCCAAAAACATTCAGTACTTC. This sequence encodes CASSSGELAKNIQYF. The chain joins TRBV6-1 to TRBJ2-4; D remains unclear. V was clipped by 5 bases and J by 0 bases, with 11 bases between them. The germline V gene encodes CDR1 MNHNS and CDR2 SASEGT. CDR3 size: 15 residues.

The chain couples TRBV2 to TRBJ2-7; D is possibly TRBD1 (6 bases). The germline V gene has CDR1 SNHLY and CDR2 FYNNEI. The germline V and J ends were trimmed by 4 bases and 12 bases, with 13 bases remaining between them. This CDR3 region has 11 residues. CDR3 sequence: CASSGATDRYF. The CDR3 DNA follows: TGTGCCAGCAGTGGGGCGACGGACAGGTACTTC.

This clonotype has ten or more counts. The chain combines TRBV24-1 with TRBJ2-1; the match to TRBD2 covers 9 bases. The CDR3 extends over 13 amino acids. The germline gives CDR1 KGHDR, CDR2 SFDVKD. With V trimmed by 3 bases and J by 9 bases, 2 bases remained unmatched. In DNA form, the CDR3 reads TGTGCCACCAGTGATGCGGGGGGGAGTGAGCAGTTCTTC. This gives the protein CATSDAGGSEQFF.

This clonotype appeared a few times. The V and J genes are TRBV20-1 and TRBJ1-1; 7 positions agree with TRBD1. This CDR3 region has 14 residues. V was clipped by 1 base and J by 7 bases; unmatched bases: 9. Germline CDR1 and CDR2: DFQATT and SNEGSKA (reference sequence). CDR3 protein: CSARAGQVENEAFF. Here the CDR3 DNA reads TGCAGTGCTAGAGCCGGACAGGTCGAAAATGAAGCTTTCTTT.

This chain uses TRBV6-1 with TRBJ2-4; 10 positions match TRBD1. Germline values: CDR1 MNHNS, CDR2 SASEGT. The CDR3 is 13 residues long. V lost 4 bases, J lost 8 bases, and 2 bases stayed unmatched. The CDR3 sequence is CASSGDRGDIQYF. DNA for the CDR3: TGTGCCAGCAGTGGGGACAGGGGAGACATTCAGTACTTC.

This chain links TRBV7-9 with TRBJ2-3; D possibly matches TRBD1 or TRBD2 (6 bases each). The ends were cut back, 2 bases at V and 11 bases at J, with 14 bases in the middle. In germline, CDR1 is SEHNR, CDR2 FQNEAQ (reference sequence). This CDR3 spans 13 amino acids. CDR3 bases: TGTGCCAGCAGCTTACTACCACAGGGACTGCAGTATTTT. This translates into CASSLLPQGLQYF.

Notes on this clonotype: A much larger clone differs by one base, so this may be a read error. This sequence joins TRBV20-1 and TRBJ1-1; D is perhaps TRBD1 (5 bases). The CDR3 totals 12 residues. V shed 3 bases and J shed 1 base, with 6 bases lying between them. CDR1 and CDR2 from the germline V gene are DFQATT and SNEGSKA (reference sequence). This CDR3 reads CSARGPNTEAFF. DNA for the CDR3: TGCAGTGCTAGGGGACCGAACACTGAAGCTTTCTTT.

The chain recombines TRBV5-1 with TRBJ1-5; D gene ambiguous. The V end was cut by 1 base, the J end by 4 bases, with 9 bases between. CDR1 and CDR2 (germline): SGHRS, YFSETQ. This CDR3 region has 14 residues. This chain's CDR3 is CASSLNRENQPQHF. The CDR3 region has the DNA TGCGCCAGCAGCTTGAACAGAGAAAATCAGCCCCAGCATTTT. Combining the CDR3 with reference TRBV5-1 and TRBJ1-5 gives the whole variable domain KAGVTQTPRYLIKTRGQQVTLSCSPISGHRSVSWYQQTPGQGLQFLFEYFSETQRNKGNFPGRFSGRQFSNSRSEMNVSTLELGDSALYLCASSLNRENQPQHFGDGTRLSIL.

This chain connects TRBV20-1 to TRBJ2-7; the D is unclear. Germline assignment: CDR1 DFQATT and CDR2 SNEGSKA (reference sequence). This CDR3 is 14 amino acids long. V was cut by 0 bases and J by 0 bases, with 9 bases left in between. The CDR3 DNA sequence: TGCAGTGCTAGAGATTCCCGAAGCTCCTACGAGCAGTACTTC. Protein sequence: CSARDSRSSYEQYF.

This clonotype was seen only a few times. This chain uses TRBV7-6 with TRBJ1-1; a possible D gene is TRBD1 (5 bases). With 2 bases removed from V and 1 base from J, the gap between germline ends came to 11 bases. The CDR3 consists of 15 residues. Germline loops: CDR1 SGHVS, CDR2 FNYEAQ. The CDR3 here is CASSLWAGSNTEAFF. DNA of the CDR3: TGTGCCAGCAGCTTATGGGCAGGGTCGAACACTGAAGCTTTCTTT.

Only a few counts were recorded for this clonotype. The chain combines TRBV7-2 with TRBJ2-5; 9 nucleotides line up with TRBD2. The J call could be wrong; TRBJ2-1 is a better fit for the DNA end. Germline V CDR1 and CDR2: SGHTA, FQGNSA. This CDR3 has 15 amino acids. The CDR3 nucleotides are TGTGCCAGCAGCTCCAAGCGGGAGGCGGGCAATGAGCAGTTCTTC. It is translated as CASSSKREAGNEQFF.

As for this clonotype: Since no conserved phenylalanine or tryptophan closes the CDR3, a read error is the likely cause. In nucleotides, the CDR3 is TGCGCCAGCAGCCCAGACGGACAGCCCAATCAGCCCCAGCATGTT. Translation gives CASSPDGQPNQPQHV. V usage is TRBV5-1 and J usage is TRBJ1-5; perhaps TRBD1 as D (6 bases). Per germline, CDR1 SGHRS and CDR2 YFSETQ. This CDR3 is 15 amino acids long. V was trimmed by 4 bases and J by 3 bases, leaving 14 bases between them.

This chain joins TRBV20-1 and TRBJ1-1, with a tentative D call TRBD1 (6 bases). Trimming removed 6 bases from V and 7 bases from J, with 18 bases in between. CDR1 DFQATT and CDR2 SNEGSKA come from the germline V gene (reference sequence). CDR3 size: 13 residues. CDR3 loop: CSAQRTESYEAFF. The CDR3 nucleotides read TGCAGTGCGCAGAGGACAGAATCCTATGAAGCTTTCTTT.

This chain links TRBV7-2 with TRBJ2-7; D remains unclear. V was trimmed by 2 bases and J by 6 bases, leaving 8 bases between them. The CDR3 length is 12 residues. Germline V CDR1 and CDR2: SGHTA, FQGNSA. The CDR3 region has the DNA TGTGCCAGCAGCTTAACGATCGGCGAGCAGTACTTC. Protein sequence: CASSLTIGEQYF.

The sample holds a few counts of this clonotype. A clone one base away is much larger, so this may be a read error. V gene TRBV29-1 combines with J gene TRBJ2-3; tentatively, D is TRBD2 (6 bases). Germline V gene lookup returns CDR1 SQVTM and CDR2 ANQGSEA. The CDR3 is 13 residues long. V shed 5 bases and J shed 8 bases, with 17 bases lying between them. CDR3 coding DNA: TGCAGCGTTCCGGATGGGACTGCCAGTACGCAGTATTTT. This translates into CSVPDGTASTQYF.

This chain joins TRBV7-8 and TRBJ2-1, with TRBD1 identical over 8 bases. Losses at the gene ends were 2 bases for V and 2 bases for J; bases not matched to a gene: 8. The CDR3 contains 17 residues. In germline, CDR1 is SGHVS, CDR2 FQNEAQ. The DNA of the CDR3 is TGTGCCAGCAGCTTATTCAGGACAGGGAATCCCTACAATGAGCAGTTCTTC. Translated, it gives CASSLFRTGNPYNEQFF.

Worth noting for this clonotype: This may be a read error, as it is one base from a much larger clone. The V call is TRBV11-2, the J call TRBJ2-5, with D perhaps TRBD1 (6 bases). The CDR3 totals 13 residues. Per the germline V gene, CDR1 is SGHAT and CDR2 is FQNNGV. Trimming left V 5 bases short and J 1 base short, with 8 bases between. CDR3 nucleotides: TGTGCCAGCAGCGCAGGGGTCCAAGAGACCCAGTACTTC. The encoded protein is CASSAGVQETQYF.

This clonotype was counted once. V is TRBV15 and J is TRBJ2-1, with a weak D call TRBD1 (5 bases). Germline CDR1 and CDR2: LNHNV and YYDKDF (reference sequence). V was trimmed by 1 base and J by 2 bases, leaving 12 bases between them. The CDR3 runs to 16 residues. In DNA, the CDR3 is TGTGCCACCAGCAGAGCGGCAGGGAAAGCCTACAATGAGCAGTTCTTC. This codes for CATSRAAGKAYNEQFF.

The gene calls are TRBV15 and TRBJ2-2; the match to TRBD1 covers 7 bases. The CDR3 consists of 15 residues. Unmatched junction bases numbered 6, after V lost 5 bases and J lost 3 bases. Germline V CDR1 and CDR2: LNHNV, YYDKDF (reference sequence). The CDR3 DNA reads as TGTGCCACCAGCTCAGACAGGGCGTACACCGGGGAGCTGTTTTTT. The encoded protein is CATSSDRAYTGELFF.

This clonotype was observed a few times. An end of the junction does not agree with germline; a read error may underlie this. The chain couples TRBV18 to TRBJ2-1; D is perhaps TRBD2 (5 bases). Matching the DNA end better, TRBJ2-5 makes the J call doubtful. Germline V CDR1 and CDR2: KGHSH, LQKENI. The CDR3 contains 17 residues. The CDR3 reads CASSPQRVIHRRETQYF. The CDR3 DNA reads TGCGCCAGCTCACCGCAGAGGGTCATCCATCGAAGGGAGACCCAGTACTTC.

In this sample, this clonotype turned up a few times. The rearrangement joins TRBV28 to TRBJ1-5, with unresolved D. Per the germline V gene, CDR1 is MDHEN and CDR2 is SYDVKM. Deletions cut 6 bases from V and 3 bases from J, with 12 bases between. The CDR3 runs 14 residues. The CDR3 loop is CASSGGRDNQPQHF. The CDR3 region has the DNA TGTGCCAGCAGCGGAGGACGGGACAATCAGCCCCAGCATTTT.

The rearrangement links TRBV11-2 to TRBJ1-4; D uncertain. CDR3 size: 15 residues. The V gene's germline CDR1 is SGHAT and CDR2 FQNNGV. Trimming pared 2 bases from V and 4 bases from J, leaving 11 bases between. CDR3 loop: CASSLYRGSNEKLFF. CDR3 in DNA: TGTGCCAGCAGCTTATACAGAGGGAGTAATGAAAAACTGTTTTTT.

V gene TRBV4-3 combines with J gene TRBJ2-7; 9 bases match TRBD2. From germline, CDR1 is LGHNA and CDR2 YSLEER. The V gene end was trimmed by 4 bases and the J gene end by 1 base; junction bases not matched to a gene: 5. This CDR3 has 15 amino acids. CDR3 sequence: CASSPSGVLSYEQYF. The CDR3 DNA sequence: TGCGCCAGCAGCCCTAGCGGGGTGCTTTCCTACGAGCAGTACTTC.

The V call is TRBV2, the J call TRBJ2-4; a possible D gene is TRBD1 (6 bases). Trimming stripped 3 bases from V and 3 bases from J, with 9 bases between. The CDR3 is 14 residues long. From germline, CDR1 is SNHLY and CDR2 FYNNEI. CDR3 DNA sequence: TGTGCCAGCAGTGATCGGACAGTCAAAAACATTCAGTACTTC. Its translation: CASSDRTVKNIQYF.

The chain employs TRBV20-1 and TRBJ2-7, with 14 bases identical to TRBD2. The J segment lost 2 bases and the V segment lost 6 bases, leaving 9 bases of the junction unmatched. The CDR3 spans 16 residues. Germline V gives CDR1 DFQATT, CDR2 SNEGSKA (reference sequence). CDR3 protein: CSATRLAGGLAYEQYF. Here the CDR3 DNA reads TGCAGTGCCACCCGACTAGCGGGAGGGCTTGCCTACGAGCAGTACTTC.